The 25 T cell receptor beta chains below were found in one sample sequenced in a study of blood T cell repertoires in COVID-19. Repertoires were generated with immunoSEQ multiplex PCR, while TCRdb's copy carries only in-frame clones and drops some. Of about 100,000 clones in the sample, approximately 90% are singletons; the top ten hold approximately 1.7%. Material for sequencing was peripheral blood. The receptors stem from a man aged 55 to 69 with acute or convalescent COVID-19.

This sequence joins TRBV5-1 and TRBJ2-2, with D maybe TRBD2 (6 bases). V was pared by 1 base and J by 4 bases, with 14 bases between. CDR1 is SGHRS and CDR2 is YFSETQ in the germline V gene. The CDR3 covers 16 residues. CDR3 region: CASSLTGAAGTGELFF. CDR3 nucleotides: TGCGCCAGCAGCTTGACGGGAGCAGCGGGCACCGGGGAGCTGTTTTTT.

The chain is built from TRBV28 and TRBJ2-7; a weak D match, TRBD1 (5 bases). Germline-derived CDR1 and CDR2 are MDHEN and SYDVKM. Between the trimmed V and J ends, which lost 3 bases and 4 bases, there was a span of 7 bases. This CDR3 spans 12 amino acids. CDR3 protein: CASSFDRYEQYF. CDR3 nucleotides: TGTGCCAGCAGTTTCGACAGATACGAGCAGTACTTC.

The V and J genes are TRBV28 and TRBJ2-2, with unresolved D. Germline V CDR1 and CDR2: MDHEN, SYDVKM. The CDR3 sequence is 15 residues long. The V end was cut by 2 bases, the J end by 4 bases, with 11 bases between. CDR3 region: CASSLARRGTGELFF. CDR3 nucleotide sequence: TGTGCCAGCAGTTTAGCTAGACGTGGCACCGGGGAGCTGTTTTTT.

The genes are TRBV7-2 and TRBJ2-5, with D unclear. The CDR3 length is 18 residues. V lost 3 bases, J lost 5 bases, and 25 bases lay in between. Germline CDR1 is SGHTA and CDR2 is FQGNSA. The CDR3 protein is CASSLYAPRFEVWETQYF. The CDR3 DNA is TGTGCCAGCAGCTTGTATGCTCCCAGGTTCGAAGTTTGGGAGACCCAGTACTTC.

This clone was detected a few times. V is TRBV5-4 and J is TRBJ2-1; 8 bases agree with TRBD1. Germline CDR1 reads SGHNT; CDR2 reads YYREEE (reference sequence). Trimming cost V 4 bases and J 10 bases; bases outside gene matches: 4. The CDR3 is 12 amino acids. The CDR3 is CASSLDRGEQFF. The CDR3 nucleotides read TGTGCCAGCAGCCTCGACAGGGGCGAGCAGTTCTTC. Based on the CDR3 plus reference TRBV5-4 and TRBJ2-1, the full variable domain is ETGVTQSPTHLIKTRGQQVTLRCSSQSGHNTVSWYQQALGQGPQFIFQYYREEENGRGNFPPRFSGLQFPNYSSELNVNALELDDSALYLCASSLDRGEQFFGPGTRLTVL.

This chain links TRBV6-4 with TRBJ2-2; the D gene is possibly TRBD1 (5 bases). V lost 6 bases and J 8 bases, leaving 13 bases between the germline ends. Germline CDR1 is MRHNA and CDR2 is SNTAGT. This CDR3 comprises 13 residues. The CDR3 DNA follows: TGTGCCAGCAGCGTCAGCCAGGGTGGGGAGCTGTTTTTT. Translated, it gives CASSVSQGGELFF.

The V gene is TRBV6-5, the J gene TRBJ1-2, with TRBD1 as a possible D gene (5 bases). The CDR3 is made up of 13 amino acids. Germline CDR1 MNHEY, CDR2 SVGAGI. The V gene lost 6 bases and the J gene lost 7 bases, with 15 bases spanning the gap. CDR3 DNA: TGTGCCAGCAGCTCCGACAGCAGAGGTGGCTACACCTTC. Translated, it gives CASSSDSRGGYTF.

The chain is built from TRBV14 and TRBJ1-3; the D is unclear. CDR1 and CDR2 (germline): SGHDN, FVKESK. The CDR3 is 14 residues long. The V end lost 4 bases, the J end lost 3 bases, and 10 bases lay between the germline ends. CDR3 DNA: TGTGCCAGCAGCCGACCGGGTTTTGGAAACACCATATATTTT. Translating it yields CASSRPGFGNTIYF.

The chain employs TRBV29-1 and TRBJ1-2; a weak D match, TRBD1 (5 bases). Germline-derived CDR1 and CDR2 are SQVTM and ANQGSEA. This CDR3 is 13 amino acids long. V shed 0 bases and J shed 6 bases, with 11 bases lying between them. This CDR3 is CSVEDWGKDGYTF. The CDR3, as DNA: TGCAGCGTTGAAGACTGGGGCAAGGATGGCTACACCTTC.

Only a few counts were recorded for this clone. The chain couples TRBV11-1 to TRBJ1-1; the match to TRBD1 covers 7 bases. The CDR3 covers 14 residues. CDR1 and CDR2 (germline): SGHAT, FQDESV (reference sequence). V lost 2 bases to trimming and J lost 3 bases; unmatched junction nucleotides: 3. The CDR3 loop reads CASSLQGGDTEAFF. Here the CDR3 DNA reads TGTGCCAGCAGCTTACAGGGGGGAGACACTGAAGCTTTCTTT. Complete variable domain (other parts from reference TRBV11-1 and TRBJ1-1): EAEVAQSPRYKITEKSQAVAFWCDPISGHATLYWYRQILGQGPELLVQFQDESVVDDSQLPKDRFSAERLKGVDSTLKIQPAELGDSAMYLCASSLQGGDTEAFFGQGTRLTVV.

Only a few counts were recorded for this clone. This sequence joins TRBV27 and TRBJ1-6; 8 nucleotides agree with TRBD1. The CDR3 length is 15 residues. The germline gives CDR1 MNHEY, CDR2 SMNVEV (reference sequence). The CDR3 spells CATGQANSYNSPLHF. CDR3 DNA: TGTGCTACGGGACAGGCCAACTCCTATAATTCACCCCTCCACTTT.

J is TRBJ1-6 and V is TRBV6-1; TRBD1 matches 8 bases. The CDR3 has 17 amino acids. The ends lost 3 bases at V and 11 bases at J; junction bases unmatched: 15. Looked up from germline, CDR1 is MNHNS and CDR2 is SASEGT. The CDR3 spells CASSDVGGGQGGPPLHF. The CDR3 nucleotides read TGTGCCAGCAGTGACGTGGGTGGAGGACAGGGTGGGCCACCCCTCCACTTT.

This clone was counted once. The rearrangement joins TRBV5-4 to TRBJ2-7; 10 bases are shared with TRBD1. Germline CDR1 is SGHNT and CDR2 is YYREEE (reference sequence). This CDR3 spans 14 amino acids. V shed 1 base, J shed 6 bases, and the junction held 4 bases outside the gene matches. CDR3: CASSLTGTGAEQYF. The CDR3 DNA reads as TGTGCCAGCAGCTTGACTGGGACAGGGGCCGAGCAGTACTTC. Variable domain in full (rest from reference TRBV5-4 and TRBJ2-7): ETGVTQSPTHLIKTRGQQVTLRCSSQSGHNTVSWYQQALGQGPQFIFQYYREEENGRGNFPPRFSGLQFPNYSSELNVNALELDDSALYLCASSLTGTGAEQYFGPGTRLTVT.

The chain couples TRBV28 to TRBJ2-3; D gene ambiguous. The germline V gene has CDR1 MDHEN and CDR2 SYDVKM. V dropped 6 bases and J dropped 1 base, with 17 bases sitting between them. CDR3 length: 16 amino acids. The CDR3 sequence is CASSKPNRRRTDTQYF. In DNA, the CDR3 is TGTGCCAGCAGCAAACCTAACCGCCGCCGCACAGATACGCAGTATTTT.

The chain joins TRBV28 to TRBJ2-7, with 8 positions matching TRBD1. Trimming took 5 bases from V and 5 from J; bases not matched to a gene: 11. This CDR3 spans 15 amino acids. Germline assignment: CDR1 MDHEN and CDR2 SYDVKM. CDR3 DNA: TGTGCCAGCAGTACACAGGGGGACAAGGGGGACGAGCAGTACTTC. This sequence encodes CASSTQGDKGDEQYF.

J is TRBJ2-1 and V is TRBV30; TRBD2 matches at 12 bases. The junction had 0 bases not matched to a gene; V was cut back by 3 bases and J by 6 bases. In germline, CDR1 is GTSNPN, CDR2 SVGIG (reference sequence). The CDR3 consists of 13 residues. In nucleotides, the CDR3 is TGTGCCTGGAGGACTAGCGGGAGCAATGAGCAGTTCTTC. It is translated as CAWRTSGSNEQFF.

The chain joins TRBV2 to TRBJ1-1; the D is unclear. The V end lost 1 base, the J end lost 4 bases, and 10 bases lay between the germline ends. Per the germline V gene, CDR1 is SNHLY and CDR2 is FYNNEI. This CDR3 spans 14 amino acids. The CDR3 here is CASSEDPRSTEAFF. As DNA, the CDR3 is TGTGCCAGCAGTGAAGACCCACGGAGCACTGAAGCTTTCTTT.

The CDR3 protein is CASSPTRTALGGYTF. CDR3 DNA: TGTGCCAGCAGTCCAACCAGGACTGCCTTGGGGGGCTACACCTTC. The rearrangement uses TRBV28 and TRBJ1-2; the D is unclear. In germline, CDR1 is MDHEN, CDR2 SYDVKM. This CDR3 spans 15 amino acids. V lost 5 bases and J 8 bases, leaving 21 bases between the germline ends.

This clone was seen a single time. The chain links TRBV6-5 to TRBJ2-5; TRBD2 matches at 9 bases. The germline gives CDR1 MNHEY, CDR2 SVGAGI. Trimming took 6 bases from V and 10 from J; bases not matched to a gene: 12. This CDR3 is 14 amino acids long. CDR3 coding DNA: TGTGCCAGCAGGATGACTAGCGGCGTTGGAGGCCAGTACTTC. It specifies CASRMTSGVGGQYF.

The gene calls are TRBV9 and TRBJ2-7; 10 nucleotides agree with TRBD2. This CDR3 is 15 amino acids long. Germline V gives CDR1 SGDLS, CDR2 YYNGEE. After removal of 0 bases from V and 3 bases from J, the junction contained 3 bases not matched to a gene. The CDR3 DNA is TGTGCCAGCAGCGTAGAGGCTAGCGGGAGCTACGAGCAGTACTTC. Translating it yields CASSVEASGSYEQYF.

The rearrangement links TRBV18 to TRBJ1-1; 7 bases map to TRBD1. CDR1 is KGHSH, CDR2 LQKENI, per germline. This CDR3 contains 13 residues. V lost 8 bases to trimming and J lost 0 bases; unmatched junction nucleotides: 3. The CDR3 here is CASQGTVNTEAFF. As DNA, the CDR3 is TGTGCCAGCCAAGGGACAGTGAACACTGAAGCTTTCTTT.

CDR3 coding DNA: TGTGCCAGCAGCGAAGGACAGGGCCTGAATCAGCCCCAGCATTTT. Amino acids: CASSEGQGLNQPQHF. The V and J genes are TRBV11-2 and TRBJ1-5, with 8 bases aligning to TRBD1. Germline CDR1 SGHAT, CDR2 FQNNGV. The CDR3 covers 15 residues. Germline trimming cut 5 bases from V and 4 bases from J; bases unmatched to any gene: 7.

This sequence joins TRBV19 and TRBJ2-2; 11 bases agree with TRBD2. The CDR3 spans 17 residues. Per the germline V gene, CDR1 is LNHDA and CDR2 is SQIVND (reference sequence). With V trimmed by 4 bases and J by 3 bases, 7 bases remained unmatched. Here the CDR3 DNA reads TGTGCCAGTAGTAGTAGCGGGAGGGCCTGGGACACCGGGGAGCTGTTTTTT. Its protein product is CASSSSGRAWDTGELFF.

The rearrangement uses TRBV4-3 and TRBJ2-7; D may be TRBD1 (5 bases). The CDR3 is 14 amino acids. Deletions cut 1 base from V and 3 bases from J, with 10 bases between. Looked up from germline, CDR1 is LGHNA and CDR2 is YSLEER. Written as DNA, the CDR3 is TGCGCCAGCAGCCAAGTCGGCAGGGACTACGAGCAGTACTTC. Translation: CASSQVGRDYEQYF.

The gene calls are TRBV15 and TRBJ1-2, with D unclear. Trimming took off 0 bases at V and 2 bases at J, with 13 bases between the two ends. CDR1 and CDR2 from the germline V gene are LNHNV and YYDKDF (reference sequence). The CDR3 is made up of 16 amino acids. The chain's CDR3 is CATSRDLSGPNYGYTF. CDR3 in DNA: TGTGCCACCAGCAGAGATTTAAGCGGCCCCAACTATGGCTACACCTTC.